The rows below give T cell receptor beta chains drawn from one sample of a study of CD4 T cells in relation to SARS-CoV-2 and coronaviruses. Their recognized antigens are unknown. Produced via immunoSEQ multiplex PCR; TCRdb's table is partial and in-frame only. The sample includes 16,000 or so clones, around 77% of them seen just once. The material sequenced was CD4+ T cells from PBMCs, cultured in vitro. These receptors originate from a human donor in good health. Each CDR3 is given with its conserved first and last residue. Each record gives: J gene, V gene, clone size, D gene, CDR3 protein, CDR3 DNA. The D gene is left open where the match is weak. The size of a clone is reported for some rows only, either as once, few or many, or as a class for expanded clones.

TRBJ2-7	TRBV5-1	NA	NA	CASSLSGYEQYF	TGCGCCAGCAGTTTAAGCGGCTACGAGCAGTACTTC
TRBJ1-1	TRBV6-1	NA	NA	CASSERVDPAFF	TGTGCCAGCAGTGAAAGGGTGGACCCGGCTTTCTTT
TRBJ1-1	TRBV30	NA	NA	CAWRTTPNTEAFF	TGTGCCTGGAGGACCACTCCGAACACTGAAGCTTTCTTT
TRBJ2-1	TRBV24-1	NA	TRBD2	CATSDPGLAKDEQFF	TGTGCCACCAGTGATCCGGGACTAGCGAAGGATGAGCAGTTCTTC
TRBJ1-6	TRBV29-1	NA	NA	CSVAVEEDSPLHF	TGCAGCGTTGCCGTGGAGGAGGATTCACCCCTCCACTTT
TRBJ2-3	TRBV11-2	medium-sized	NA	CASSLGGAPDTQYF	TGTGCCAGCAGCTTAGGGGGTGCCCCAGATACGCAGTATTTT
TRBJ2-7	TRBV3-1/TRBV3-2	NA	NA	CASSPLGWVGNYEQYF	TGTGCCAGCAGCCCCCTTGGTTGGGTAGGGAATTACGAGCAGTACTTC
TRBJ2-1	TRBV15	NA	NA	CATSRVGRTEQFF	TGTGCCACCAGCAGAGTGGGAAGGACTGAGCAGTTCTTC
TRBJ2-1	TRBV6-4	NA	NA	CASSTGWDTEQFF	TGTGCCAGCAGTACGGGGTGGGACACAGAGCAGTTCTTC
TRBJ2-4	TRBV28	NA	TRBD1	CASSLATGFRIAKNIQYF	TGTGCCAGCAGTTTGGCGACAGGGTTCAGAATAGCCAAAAACATTCAGTACTTC
TRBJ1-3	TRBV14	NA	NA	CASSQGMGSGNTIYF	TGTGCCAGCAGCCAAGGAATGGGCTCTGGAAACACCATATATTTT
TRBJ2-7	TRBV12-5	NA	TRBD1	CASGLVLRWQGAGGHSYEQYF	TGTGCTAGTGGTTTGGTACTGAGGTGGCAGGGGGCCGGCGGGCACTCCTACGAGCAGTACTTC
TRBJ1-5	TRBV19	NA	TRBD1	CASRRQGSGQPQHF	TGTGCCAGTAGGAGACAGGGGAGCGGTCAGCCCCAGCATTTT
TRBJ2-1	TRBV21-1	NA	NA	CASSKIGTGGMNEQFF	TGTGCCAGCAGCAAAATTGGGACAGGGGGAATGAATGAGCAGTTCTTC
TRBJ2-2	TRBV5-5	NA	NA	CATARGGTGELFF	TGTGCCACCGCCCGGGGTGGCACCGGGGAGCTGTTTTTT
TRBJ2-3	TRBV2	large	TRBD1	CASSTGQGWSDTQYF	TGTGCCAGCAGTACTGGACAGGGTTGGTCAGATACGCAGTATTTT
TRBJ2-7	TRBV19	NA	NA	CASSIDFESEQYF	TGTGCCAGTAGTATAGATTTTGAGAGCGAGCAGTACTTC
TRBJ1-2	TRBV30	NA	TRBD1	CAVRGRELGPYTF	TGTGCCGTCAGGGGGCGGGAGTTGGGACCCTACACCTTC
TRBJ2-1	TRBV5-1	NA	NA	CASSPRGETDNEQFF	TGCGCCAGCAGCCCAAGAGGAGAGACAGACAATGAGCAGTTCTTC
TRBJ2-5	TRBV3-1/TRBV3-2	NA	TRBD2	CASSQQPSGRRPETQYF	TGTGCCAGCAGCCAACAACCTAGCGGGAGGAGACCAGAGACCCAGTACTTC
TRBJ2-3	TRBV2	NA	NA	CASSEDGKTTDTQYF	TGTGCCAGCAGTGAGGACGGAAAAACCACAGATACGCAGTATTTT
TRBJ1-6	TRBV2	NA	NA	CASSEVGSGNSPLHF	TGTGCCAGCAGTGAAGTGGGTTCCGGCAATTCACCCCTCCACTTT
TRBJ2-1	TRBV3-1/TRBV3-2	once	TRBD2	CASSLLAGETNEQFF	TGTGCCAGCAGCCTACTAGCGGGAGAAACCAATGAGCAGTTCTTC
TRBJ2-5	TRBV2	NA	NA	CASSDPGGETQYF	TGTGCCAGCAGTGATCCTGGGGGGGAGACCCAGTACTTC
TRBJ2-3	TRBV3-1/TRBV3-2	once	TRBD1	CASSQDDLPNHRGRTDTQYF	TGTGCCAGCAGCCAAGATGACCTACCAAACCACAGGGGGCGCACAGATACGCAGTATTTT
TRBJ2-1	TRBV20-1	NA	TRBD2	CSASSSGEGGNEQFF	TGCAGTGCTAGTAGTTCGGGGGAGGGAGGCAATGAGCAGTTCTTC
TRBJ2-3	TRBV19	NA	NA	CASSIPSDTQYF	TGTGCCAGTAGTATTCCCTCAGATACGCAGTATTTT
TRBJ2-5	TRBV5-4	NA	TRBD1	CASSPSGTGSNVETQYF	TGTGCCAGCAGCCCTTCCGGGACAGGGTCGAATGTGGAGACCCAGTACTTC
TRBJ2-3	TRBV7-9	NA	NA	CASRTHSTDTQYF	TGTGCCAGCAGGACACATAGCACAGATACGCAGTATTTT
TRBJ2-7	TRBV5-4	NA	NA	CASSLAGTFYEQYF	TGTGCCAGCAGCTTGGCCGGGACTTTCTACGAGCAGTACTTC
TRBJ2-1	TRBV6-5	NA	TRBD1	CASRPGQTHEFF	TGTGCCAGCAGACCGGGACAGACACATGAGTTCTTC
TRBJ1-2	TRBV27	few	TRBD1	CASRLTGVNYGYTF	TGTGCCAGCAGATTAACAGGGGTTAACTATGGCTACACCTTC
TRBJ2-2	TRBV5-1	NA	NA	CASSLDSSGARFF	TGCGCCAGCAGCTTGGATAGTTCGGGGGCCCGATTTTTT
TRBJ1-5	TRBV5-1	NA	NA	CASSRGTGRDQPQHF	TGCGCCAGCAGCAGAGGGACGGGACGGGATCAGCCCCAGCATTTT
TRBJ1-1	TRBV6-1	NA	NA	CASSESMNTEAFF	TGTGCCAGCAGTGAGTCTATGAACACTGAAGCTTTCTTT
TRBJ2-7	TRBV30	NA	TRBD1	CAWSVRDRGYEQYF	TGTGCCTGGAGTGTACGGGACAGGGGTTACGAGCAGTACTTC
TRBJ1-6	TRBV30	NA	TRBD1	CAWSQGQMNSPLHF	TGTGCCTGGAGTCAGGGACAGATGAATTCACCCCTCCACTTT
TRBJ1-1	TRBV28	NA	NA	CASSLDGASMFDTEAFF	TGTGCCAGCAGTTTGGATGGGGCCTCTATGTTTGACACTGAAGCTTTCTTT
TRBJ2-7	TRBV5-1	NA	TRBD2	CASSLATSGRADYEQYF	TGCGCCAGCAGCTTGGCCACTAGCGGGAGGGCCGACTACGAGCAGTACTTC
TRBJ1-5	TRBV12-3/TRBV12-4	NA	TRBD1	CASGQVSNQPQHF	TGTGCCAGCGGACAGGTTAGCAATCAGCCCCAGCATTTT
TRBJ2-2	TRBV11-2	NA	NA	CASSPWVRKSANTGELFF	TGTGCCAGCAGCCCCTGGGTCCGGAAATCCGCGAACACCGGGGAGCTGTTTTTT
TRBJ2-5	TRBV6-5	NA	NA	CASRGDAGKETQYF	TGTGCCAGCAGAGGGGATGCGGGAAAGGAGACCCAGTACTTC
TRBJ1-2	TRBV5-1	NA	NA	CASSPFSAASGYTF	TGCGCCAGCAGCCCCTTTTCCGCCGCGAGCGGCTACACCTTC
TRBJ1-2	TRBV30	NA	TRBD1	CAWSGQGAYGYTF	TGTGCCTGGAGCGGACAGGGGGCCTATGGCTACACCTTC
TRBJ1-5	TRBV19	NA	NA	CASSIADRKYQPQHF	TGTGCCAGTAGTATAGCCGACAGAAAGTATCAGCCCCAGCATTTT
TRBJ1-2	TRBV5-1	NA	TRBD1	CASSFDRAGGYTF	TGCGCCAGCAGCTTCGACAGGGCCGGAGGCTACACCTTC
TRBJ1-2	TRBV5-1	NA	NA	CASSLQTGANYGYTF	TGCGCCAGCAGCCTACAGACAGGAGCTAACTATGGCTACACCTTC
TRBJ1-2	TRBV7-2	NA	NA	CASSFTTNYGYTF	TGTGCCAGCAGCTTTACAACTAACTATGGCTACACCTTC